This T cell receptor (beta chain) was captured by sequencing in a study of blood T cell repertoires in COVID-19. Trimming took 3 bases from V and 5 from J, leaving 19 bases between them. There are 16 residues in the CDR3. Germline lookup yields CDR1 ENHRY and CDR2 SYGVKD. This clone showed up just once. Clones were sequenced by immunoSEQ multiplex PCR, and TCRdb holds only the in-frame ones, with some missing. The data hold 88,000 or so clones, with 86% observed a single time. The chain has TRBV10-3 and TRBJ2-5, with D maybe TRBD1 (6 bases). The clonotype originates from a man in his sixties with acute or convalescent COVID-19. The sequenced sample consisted of peripheral blood. As DNA, the CDR3 is TGTGCCATCAGTGACCCGGGCCTACCTAGGGGGGAGACCCAGTACTTC. As protein: CAISDPGLPRGETQYF.